This T cell receptor beta chain originates from a study of a mutant IDH1 vaccine in newly diagnosed glioma. Turning to the study itself: Patients had received radiotherapy, temozolomide, or both previously, most receiving both.

Time point denoted: week 35, safety follow-up. Vaccine doses each comprised 300 ug of mutant IDH1 20-mer peptide, with topical imiquimod. Sequencing used immunoSEQ multiplex PCR; TCRdb keeps in-frame clones, though not all of them. The sample holds about 64,000 clones; about 74% are singletons and the top ten take 4.7%. Comment on this clone: No antigen is known for it.

Germline V gives CDR1 SGDLS, CDR2 YYNGEE. Trimming took off 4 bases at V and 3 bases at J, with 11 bases between the two ends. CDR3 length equals 13 residues. The sequences come from PBMCs, collected from a glioma patient whose treatment included an IDH1 peptide vaccine. The chain has TRBV9 and TRBJ2-7; the D gene could be TRBD1 or TRBD2 (5 bases each). This TCR derives from a man aged 45 to 65 with glioma. The CDR3 coding sequence is TGTGCCAGCAGCCTCAGGGACCGCTACGAGCAGTACTTC. This codes for CASSLRDRYEQYF.